This TCR beta chain was retrieved from a study of CD8+CD57+ T cells in acquired aplastic anemia. In the study overall: The DNA of sorted CD4+ and CD8+ cells averaged roughly 3.2 ug. Overall study results and limits: The study identified about 30 CD8+ CDR3 sequences shared by patients and controls. The CD8+ Simpson's diversity of patients and controls was not significantly different.

Profiling that covered TCR beta VDJ and CDR3 relied on genomic DNA as its template. TCRdb processed the reads anew with MiXCR; each CDR3 protein has one entry. Of some 150,000 distinct CDR3 sequences listed, 71% are singletons. CDR1 and CDR2 from the germline V gene are SGHDT and YYEEEE. The CDR3 runs to 13 residues. V was cut by 4 bases and J by 4 bases, with 10 bases left in between. Those patients picked for sequencing had displayed CD8+CD57+ cell expansion on flow cytometry. Patients had received no therapy at the time of blood sampling. About this clonotype: What it binds is not known.

Material: sorted CD4+, CD8+, or CD8+CD57+ T cells (not recorded which) from PBMCs. The chain has TRBV5-6 and TRBJ2-3; D unclear. This clonotype originated in a human donor with aplastic anemia. The CDR3 is CASSPPVADTQYF. The CDR3 DNA reads TGTGCCAGCAGCCCCCCAGTGGCAGATACGCAGTATTTT.